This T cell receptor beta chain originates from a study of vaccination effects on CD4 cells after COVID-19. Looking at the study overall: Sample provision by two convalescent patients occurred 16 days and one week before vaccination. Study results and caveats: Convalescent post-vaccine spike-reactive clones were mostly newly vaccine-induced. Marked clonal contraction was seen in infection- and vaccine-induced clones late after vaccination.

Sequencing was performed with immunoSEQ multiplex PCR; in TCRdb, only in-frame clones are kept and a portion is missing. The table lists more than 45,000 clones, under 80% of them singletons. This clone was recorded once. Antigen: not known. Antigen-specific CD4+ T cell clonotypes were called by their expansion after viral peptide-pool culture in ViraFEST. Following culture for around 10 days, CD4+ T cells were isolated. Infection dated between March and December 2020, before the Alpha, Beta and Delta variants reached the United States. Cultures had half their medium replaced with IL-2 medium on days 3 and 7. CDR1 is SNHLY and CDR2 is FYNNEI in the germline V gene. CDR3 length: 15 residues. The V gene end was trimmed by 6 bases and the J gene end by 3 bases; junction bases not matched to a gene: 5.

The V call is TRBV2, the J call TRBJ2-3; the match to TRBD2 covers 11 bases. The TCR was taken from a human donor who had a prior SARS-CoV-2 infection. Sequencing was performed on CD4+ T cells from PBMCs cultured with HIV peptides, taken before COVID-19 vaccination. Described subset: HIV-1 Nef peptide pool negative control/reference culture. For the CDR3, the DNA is TGTGCCAGCAGATCAAGACTAGCGGGGACAGATACGCAGTATTTT. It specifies CASRSRLAGTDTQYF.